These T cell receptor beta chains were read from a single sample in a study of shared clonotypes between healthy human individuals. Sequencing was performed with immunoSEQ multiplex PCR; in TCRdb, only in-frame clones are kept and a portion is missing. The table includes over 2,000,000 clones, approximately 92% detected once. Sequencing was carried out using naive CD8+ T cells from PBMCs. The receptor source for this set is a man younger than 30 in good health. Some clones in this sample may be carry-over from other donors' samples. Each CDR3 is given with its conserved first and last residue. A D gene is named only where the DNA matches it firmly. A clone size is listed for some rows: how often the clone was seen (once, few, many), or a class if it is expanded.

size | J | V | D | CDR3 | DNA
- | TRBJ2-1 | TRBV4-1 | - | CASSQVLGIGGYEQFF | TGCGCCAGCAGCCAAGTACTAGGAATTGGTGGCTATGAGCAGTTCTTC
- | TRBJ2-7 | TRBV18 | TRBD2 | CASSPPGGGGYEQYF | TGTGCCAGCTCACCCCCCGGGGGGGGCGGATACGAGCAGTACTTC
- | TRBJ2-6 | TRBV9 | - | CASSPWGTGANVLTF | TGTGCCAGCAGCCCCTGGGGGACCGGGGCCAACGTCCTGACTTTC
- | TRBJ2-7 | TRBV6-6 | - | CASSYPRTGSYEQYF | TGTGCCAGCAGTTACCCCCGGACCGGTTCCTACGAGCAGTACTTC
- | TRBJ2-1 | TRBV5-1 | TRBD1 | CASSPGGTGNEQFF | TGCGCCAGCAGCCCCGGAGGGACAGGGAATGAGCAGTTCTTC
once | TRBJ1-4 | TRBV2 | TRBD1 | CASSHSTGGFEKLFF | TGTGCCAGCAGTCACTCGACAGGGGGTTTTGAAAAACTGTTTTTT
- | TRBJ2-1 | TRBV27 | - | CATFAYNEQFF | TGTGCCACCTTCGCTTACAATGAGCAGTTCTTC
- | TRBJ2-3 | TRBV7-8 | TRBD2 | CASSLARLADTQYF | TGTGCCAGCAGCTTAGCGAGACTAGCTGATACGCAGTATTTT
- | TRBJ2-7 | TRBV14 | TRBD2 | CASSQERPGLGYEQYF | TGTGCCAGCAGCCAAGAAAGGCCGGGACTAGGATACGAGCAGTACTTC
- | TRBJ1-2 | TRBV10-2 | - | CASSGEALNYGYTF | TGCGCCAGCAGTGGAGAAGCCCTTAACTATGGCTACACCTTC
- | TRBJ2-5 | TRBV28 | - | CASSLLDSKETQYF | TGTGCCAGCAGTTTATTGGACTCAAAAGAGACCCAGTACTTC
- | TRBJ2-7 | TRBV5-1 | - | CASSAGSNAPPEQYF | TGCGCCAGCAGCGCGGGAAGCAATGCTCCTCCCGAGCAGTACTTC
- | TRBJ2-1 | TRBV15 | - | CATSRAPQGDEQFF | TGTGCCACCAGCAGAGCACCACAGGGCGATGAGCAGTTCTTC
- | TRBJ2-7 | TRBV7-2 | TRBD2 | CASSPAGGTYEQYF | TGTGCCAGCAGCCCAGCGGGGGGGACCTACGAGCAGTACTTC
- | TRBJ2-3 | TRBV10-2 | - | CASLFDTQYF | TGCGCCAGTCTTTTTGATACGCAGTATTTT
- | TRBJ2-5 | TRBV27 | TRBD2 | CASSLSGGRAPETQYF | TGTGCCAGCAGTTTATCGGGGGGGAGGGCCCCGGAGACCCAGTACTTC
- | TRBJ2-7 | TRBV5-6 | - | CASSSRLLGHEQYF | TGTGCCAGCAGCTCTCGCCTGCTAGGCCACGAGCAGTACTTC
- | TRBJ2-1 | TRBV6-5 | - | CASSYIPHGNEQFF | TGTGCCAGCAGTTACATCCCCCACGGTAATGAGCAGTTCTTC
- | TRBJ2-7 | TRBV6-1 | TRBD2 | CASSGGGRVEEQYF | TGTGCCAGCAGTGGCGGAGGGAGGGTGGAGGAGCAGTACTTC
- | TRBJ2-7 | TRBV7-3 | - | CASSFLRGAEQYF | TGTGCCAGCAGCTTCCTCCGGGGGGCCGAGCAGTACTTC
once | TRBJ1-3 | TRBV5-6 | - | CASSWGSSGNTIYF | TGTGCCAGCAGCTGGGGTAGCTCTGGAAACACCATATATTTT
- | TRBJ2-1 | TRBV7-3 | - | CASSRYRENEQFF | TGTGCCAGCAGCCGTTACAGGGAAAATGAGCAGTTCTTC
- | TRBJ2-1 | TRBV25-1 | - | CASSEWGTGDNEQFF | TGTGCCAGCAGTGAATGGGGGACTGGGGACAATGAGCAGTTCTTC
- | TRBJ1-1 | TRBV21-1 | - | CASSTGHRRRNTEAFF | TGTGCCAGCAGCACGGGGCACCGCAGGCGGAACACTGAAGCTTTCTTT
- | TRBJ2-7 | TRBV6-1 | - | CASSERNSLISYEQYF | TGTGCCAGCAGTGAAAGGAACAGTCTTATCTCCTACGAGCAGTACTTC